This TCR beta chain was recovered during a study of Tregs in tolerant kidney transplant recipients. Clones were read by immunoSEQ multiplex PCR, and TCRdb kept only the in-frame ones, dropping some. The sample carries roughly 120,000 clones, 92% recorded once. CD4+CD25+CD127- Tregs, CD4+CD25- non-Tregs, CD4 and CD8 cells were sorted. Study conclusions and caveats: Biological reproducibility was not directly addressed in this study. Findings come from small patient numbers and require larger validation. Activated donor B cell expansion appeared to reveal the most relevant donor-specific TCRbeta repertoire.

Germline CDR1 SEHNR, CDR2 FQNEAQ (reference sequence). The CDR3 consists of 14 residues. With 3 bases clipped from V and 8 bases from J, the junction kept 7 bases outside the gene matches. Comments on this clone: The antigen is not known.

The chain is built from TRBV7-9 and TRBJ1-1; 9 bases agree with TRBD1. The TCR was taken from a human donor in good health. The sequenced material came from CD4+ T cells from blood. Here the CDR3 DNA reads TGTGCCAGCAGCTTCCGGGACAGGGCTTTAGAAGCTTTCTTT. Protein: CASSFRDRALEAFF.